This T cell receptor beta chain was captured in a study of T cell repertoires in cytomegalovirus infection. The ends were cut back, 1 base at V and 7 bases at J, with 5 bases in the middle. The CDR3 is 12 amino acids. Germline V gene sequence: CDR1 SGHTA, CDR2 FQGNSA. A remark on this clonotype: Since a much larger clone is just one base distant, this may be a read error. The conserved final phenylalanine or tryptophan is absent from the CDR3, which likely points to a read error.

TCRdb itself ran the reads through MiXCR, one entry per CDR3 protein. Here the sample spans about 260,000 distinct CDR3 sequences, about an eighth being singletons. Sequencing was carried out using PBMCs. The receptor's source is a human donor in good health (CMV status not recorded). Some clones in this sample may be carry-over from other donors' samples. This chain connects TRBV7-2 to TRBJ1-5; tentative D call: TRBD1 (5 bases). The CDR3 DNA is TGTGCCAGCAGCTTAGAGGGGCAGCCCCAGCATTTG. Its translation is CASSLEGQPQHL.